This T cell receptor beta chain was documented in a study of CD8 T cells in ankylosing spondylitis. Quantitative 5'-RACE with molecular barcodes generated TCR beta libraries. MiXCR, applied by TCRdb to the 5' RACE reads, yields one record per CDR3 protein. The data show around 130,000 distinct CDR3 sequences, roughly 13% seen once. This clonotype came up a few times. Its specificity is unknown. Study-wide results and limits: Disease-linked clones were found to be CD8+ and relatively rare in peripheral blood. Seemingly distinctive of ankylosing spondylitis blood was a TCR beta motif formed by eight highly homologous variants. Enrichment of disease-linked clones was reportedly significant in matched ankylosing spondylitis synovial fluid.

Between the trimmed V and J ends, which lost 6 bases and 6 bases, there was a span of 20 bases. Germline V gene data show CDR1 as DFQATT and CDR2 as SNEGSKA (reference sequence). The length of the CDR3 is 14 residues. This TCR was sampled from a female donor with ankylosing spondylitis or in good health (not recorded which). The rearrangement joins TRBV20-1 to TRBJ1-1; D is possibly TRBD1 (6 bases). The sequenced material came from blood, either unsorted or a sorted T cell fraction (not recorded which). CDR3: CSALNEQGPPEAFF. The CDR3 coding sequence is TGCAGTGCCCTCAACGAACAGGGTCCACCTGAAGCTTTCTTT.